This T cell receptor (beta chain) was retrieved from a study of cytomegalovirus exposure and HLA in healthy donors. Comments on this clone: No antigen is known for it.

Study-level findings and limits: Based on reports, TCR beta sequences accurately predicted HLA-A and HLA-B alleles for most subjects.

PCR amplification relied on 60 Vbeta primers (plus 13 Jbeta primers). The assay was immunoSEQ multiplex PCR, and TCRdb's table has in-frame clones only and misses some. Of roughly 200,000 clones in the sample, approximately 77% are singletons; the top ten hold 3.4%. The sequenced sample was PBMCs. The sequence was obtained from a man aged 40-55 years in good health and CMV-seropositive.

CDR3 nucleotides: TGCGCCAGCAGCCAAGATCGTGGAAACACCATATATTTT. This translates into CASSQDRGNTIYF. The chain has TRBV4-1 and TRBJ1-3; D gene unclear. Germline V gene data show CDR1 as MGHRA and CDR2 as YSYEKL. This CDR3 is 13 amino acids long. Trimming took 0 bases from V and 3 from J, leaving 3 bases between them.